The TCR beta chain described here comes from a study of glioma-infiltrating T cells after dendritic cell vaccination. Study information: Samples are from glioblastoma patients in Phase I and II dendritic cell vaccine trials. Three intradermal dendritic cell vaccine injections were given every two weeks.

Broader study findings: Higher pretreatment TIL content predicted longer progression-free time and survival.

Libraries were prepared by immunoSEQ multiplex PCR; TCRdb keeps only in-frame clonotypes and omits some of them. The sample shows about 110,000 clones, 85% to 90% of them seen only once. As for time point: after dendritic cell vaccination, including at tumor progression/relapse. The germline gives CDR1 SGHDN, CDR2 FVKESK. The length of the CDR3 is 13 residues. With V trimmed by 5 bases and J by 8 bases, 6 bases remained unmatched. Of note for this clone: Its antigen is unknown.

The TCR was taken from a human donor with glioblastoma. V and J are TRBV14 and TRBJ1-2; 9 bases match TRBD1. The specimen was blood, collected after dendritic cell vaccination. This CDR3 reads CASSLQGASGYTF. The DNA of the CDR3 is TGTGCCAGCAGCTTACAGGGGGCTAGCGGCTACACCTTC.